These 14 T cell receptor beta chains originate from one sample sequenced in a study of T cells in Graves' hyperthyroidism and ophthalmopathy. RNA transcripts served as the template for amplifying TCR beta CDR3 regions. The study used the HTBI primer set for a first-round RT-PCR of the TCR CDR3. TCRdb itself ran the multiplex PCR reads through MiXCR, one entry per CDR3 protein. The sample carries 550,000 to 650,000 distinct CDR3 sequences, around 13% recorded once. Material: blood. The receptors were gathered from a woman in her thirties or forties with Graves' hyperthyroidism.

This clonotype has a count of ten or more. V is TRBV5-1 and J is TRBJ2-1; 10 bases fit TRBD2. Germline V gene lookup returns CDR1 SGHRS and CDR2 YFSETQ. Trimming removed 5 bases from V and 2 bases from J; junction bases left unmatched: 7. CDR3 length: 16 amino acids. CDR3 DNA: TGCGCCAGCAGTCTCCGAGCGGGAGGGCCCTACAATGAGCAGTTCTTC. Residues: CASSLRAGGPYNEQFF.

The V call is TRBV7-2, the J call TRBJ2-7; 7 positions agree with TRBD2. CDR1 SGHTA and CDR2 FQGNSA come from the germline V gene. The CDR3 is made up of 17 amino acids. J gave up 1 base and V 5 bases, and 14 bases lay outside the gene matches. The CDR3 sequence is CASSNGRWAVASYEQYF. In nucleotides, the CDR3 is TGTGCCAGCAGCAACGGGAGGTGGGCGGTGGCATCCTACGAGCAGTACTTC. Full variable domain (rest looked up from reference TRBV7-2 and TRBJ2-7): GAGVSQSPSNKVTEKGKDVELRCDPISGHTALYWYRQSLGQGLEFLIYFQGNSAPDKSGLPSDRFSAERTGGSVSTLTIQRTQQEDSAVYLCASSNGRWAVASYEQYFGPGTRLTVT.

This clonotype appeared many times. The chain couples TRBV12-3 or TRBV12-4 to TRBJ2-3, with D hard to call. The V and J ends lost 3 bases and 0 bases respectively, with 10 bases between them. This CDR3 has 15 residues. The CDR3 sequence: CASSFSPPSTDTQYF. CDR3 coding DNA: TGTGCCAGCAGTTTTAGTCCCCCTAGCACAGATACGCAGTATTTT.

The chain is built from TRBV3-1 and TRBJ1-3, with D unresolved. CDR1 is LGHDT and CDR2 is YNNKEL in the germline V gene (reference sequence). The CDR3 has 16 amino acids. V was trimmed by 0 bases and J by 0 bases, leaving 9 bases between them. The CDR3 DNA is TGTGCCAGCAGCCAAGATAAGGCGAGCTCTGGAAACACCATATATTTT. Amino acid sequence: CASSQDKASSGNTIYF.

This sequence joins TRBV13 and TRBJ2-7, with TRBD2 matching over 11 bases. The germline gives CDR1 PRHDT, CDR2 FYEKMQ (reference sequence). CDR3 length: 14 amino acids. V trimming: 3 bases; J trimming: 7 bases; junction bases outside the gene matches: 5. CDR3 bases: TGTGCCAGCAGCTTGGAGGGACTAGCGGCAGAGCAGTACTTC. Its translation is CASSLEGLAAEQYF.

The table lists this clonotype with a few counts. The genes are TRBV9 and TRBJ2-7, with D tentatively TRBD2 (6 bases). CDR1 is SGDLS and CDR2 is YYNGEE in the germline V gene. Trimming pared 3 bases from V and 1 base from J, leaving 11 bases between. This CDR3 region has 14 residues. This CDR3 is CASSGGGGSYEQYF. The DNA for the CDR3 is TGTGCCAGCAGCGGGGGAGGAGGATCCTACGAGCAGTACTTC.

This clonotype was seen many times. V and J are TRBV5-1 and TRBJ1-2, with D possibly TRBD1 on 6 matching bases. V dropped 4 bases and J dropped 2 bases, with 15 bases sitting between them. CDR1 and CDR2 (germline): SGHRS, YFSETQ. CDR3 length: 15 amino acids. In DNA, the CDR3 is TGCGCCAGCAGCCGCGACAGGAACCTAAACTATGGCTACACCTTC. It yields the protein CASSRDRNLNYGYTF.

About this clonotype: This clone may be a read error of a much larger clone one base away. The V call is TRBV27, the J call TRBJ2-3; 7 bases fit TRBD2. Germline V gene sequence: CDR1 MNHEY, CDR2 SMNVEV (reference sequence). CDR3 length: 16 residues. The CDR3 is CASSLSGGSYGDTRYF. Here the CDR3 DNA reads TGTGCCAGCAGTTTATCCGGCGGGAGTTATGGAGATACGCGGTATTTT.

This clonotype was counted only a few times. The gene calls are TRBV20-1 and TRBJ2-5; a weak D match, TRBD2 (6 bases). The germline V and J ends were trimmed by 3 bases and 1 base, with 9 bases remaining between them. The germline V gene encodes CDR1 DFQATT and CDR2 SNEGSKA (reference sequence). The CDR3 is 13 amino acids. DNA of the CDR3: TGCAGTGCTAGCGTCGGGAGCCAAGAGACCCAGTACTTC. Amino acids: CSASVGSQETQYF.

The J gene is TRBJ1-2, the V gene TRBV19; 9 bases align to TRBD1. V was clipped by 0 bases and J by 7 bases; unmatched bases: 0. The CDR3 length is 13 residues. The germline CDR1 and CDR2 sequences are LNHDA and SQIVND (reference sequence). The CDR3 DNA sequence: TGTGCCAGTAGTATAGAGACAGGGGGTGGCTACACCTTC. Protein sequence: CASSIETGGGYTF.

The chain joins TRBV6-1 to TRBJ1-2; D is uncertain. Germline-derived CDR1 and CDR2 are MNHNS and SASEGT. The CDR3 is 12 residues long. V was trimmed by 3 bases and J by 3 bases, leaving 5 bases between them. CDR3 in DNA: TGTGCCAGCAGTGACCCGGACTATGGCTACACCTTC. As protein: CASSDPDYGYTF.

The V gene is TRBV10-1, the J gene TRBJ2-3, with D possibly being TRBD1 (5 bases). The CDR3 runs to 16 residues. V lost 3 bases to trimming and J lost 1 base, with 14 bases between them. Per germline, CDR1 WNHNN and CDR2 SYGVQD (reference sequence). The CDR3 spells CASSDPRGAGTDTQYF. In DNA form, the CDR3 reads TGCGCCAGCAGTGATCCTCGTGGGGCTGGCACAGATACGCAGTATTTT.

This clonotype was detected ten times or more. The rearrangement joins TRBV5-1 to TRBJ2-5, with 9 positions matching TRBD1. With V trimmed by 4 bases and J by 0 bases, 4 bases remained unmatched. Germline CDR1 and CDR2: SGHRS and YFSETQ. The CDR3 length is 15 residues. CDR3: CASSRGQGYQETQYF. As DNA, the CDR3 is TGCGCCAGCAGCAGGGGACAGGGCTACCAAGAGACCCAGTACTTC.

This clonotype was observed a few times. The V and J genes are TRBV12-3 or TRBV12-4 and TRBJ1-2, with 9 bases fitting TRBD1. After removal of 6 bases from V and 7 bases from J, the junction contained 6 bases not matched to a gene. The CDR3 is made up of 13 amino acids. The CDR3 here is CASRSTGGSGYTF. DNA of the CDR3: TGTGCCAGCAGGTCTACAGGGGGCTCTGGCTACACCTTC.